This T cell receptor beta chain appears in the sequencing data of a study of blood T cell repertoires in COVID-19. At the level of the study: Sites across the United States, Italy and Spain contributed samples from acute and convalescent COVID-19. Sources were T cells, B-cell-depleted T cells, or PBMCs; the material itself was cDNA or gDNA.

Original handling: Estimated nucleated cell counts came from reference gene primer amplification. Repertoires were generated with immunoSEQ multiplex PCR, while TCRdb's copy carries only in-frame clones and drops some. V and J calls and clone size come straight from that table; D and trimming were deduced from the DNA. The sample lists over 100,000 clones, around 84% occurring once. V gave up 5 bases and J gave up 6 bases; unmatched junction bases: 9. Germline V gene lookup returns CDR1 SGHKS and CDR2 YYEKEE (reference sequence). The length of the CDR3 is 14 residues. Sequencing was performed on peripheral blood. This TCR was recovered from a woman aged 80 or over with active or convalescent COVID-19. The chain combines TRBV5-5 with TRBJ2-7; 9 bases line up with TRBD1. The CDR3 is CASSVRDRAVEQYF. CDR3 nucleotide sequence: TGTGCCAGCAGTGTACGGGACAGGGCGGTCGAGCAGTACTTC. Based on the CDR3 plus reference TRBV5-5 and TRBJ2-7, the full variable domain is DAGVTQSPTHLIKTRGQQVTLRCSPISGHKSVSWYQQVLGQGPQFIFQYYEKEERGRGNFPDRFSARQFPNYSSELNVNALLLGDSALYLCASSVRDRAVEQYFGPGTRLTVT.